This passage covers 2 T cell receptor beta chains from one sample sequenced in a study of OX40 agonist ivuxolimab in advanced cancers. Clones were read by immunoSEQ multiplex PCR, and TCRdb kept only the in-frame ones, dropping some. This sample has 82,000 or so clones; about nine tenths occur once, and the top ten carry roughly 0.6%. Here the sequenced sample was CD4+ or CD8+ T cells sorted from blood, taken in a trial of the OX40 agonist ivuxolimab. These receptor sequences come from an adult with an advanced solid tumor such as melanoma, head and neck, liver or kidney cancer.

The chain uses TRBV19 and TRBJ2-3; the match to TRBD2 covers 7 bases. CDR1 is LNHDA and CDR2 is SQIVND in the germline V gene (reference sequence). The CDR3 runs 14 residues. The V and J ends lost 3 bases and 4 bases, in that order; junction bases with no gene match: 4. The chain's CDR3 is CASSMGGTADTQYF. The CDR3 coding sequence is TGTGCCAGTAGTATGGGGGGGACCGCAGATACGCAGTATTTT.

The CDR3 bases are TGTGCCAGCAGAGGGCGGCCTCTGGGCGGGGAGCAGTTCTTC. It is translated as CASRGRPLGGEQFF. The rearrangement joins TRBV2 to TRBJ2-1; D might be TRBD2 (5 bases). The CDR3 is 14 amino acids. Trimming left V 6 bases short and J 10 bases short, with 19 bases between. Germline loops: CDR1 SNHLY, CDR2 FYNNEI. The complete variable domain, with remaining parts taken from reference TRBV2 and TRBJ2-1, reads EPEVTQTPSHQVTQMGQEVILRCVPISNHLYFYWYRQILGQKVEFLVSFYNNEISEKSEIFDDQFSVERPDGSNFTLKIRSTKLEDSAMYFCASRGRPLGGEQFFGPGTRLTVL.